Listed below are T cell receptor beta chains from one sample, sequenced in a study of T cell responses to AZD1222 COVID-19 vaccine. Measured with immunoSEQ multiplex PCR; TCRdb has only the in-frame clones, and not every one. Seen here are some 200,000 clones, under 95% observed once, and the top ten hold roughly 0.98%. The specimen comprised peripheral blood, sampled on day 0 of AZD1222 vaccination. Source of these receptors: an adult in good health. The CDR3 runs from the conserved cysteine through the conserved F or W. The D gene is left open where the match is weak. A clone size is listed for some rows: how often the clone was seen (once, few, many), or a class if it is expanded.

V: TRBV7-9
D: NA
J: TRBJ2-1
size: NA
CDR3: CASSLVPWGEGNEQFF
DNA: TGTGCCAGCAGCTTAGTCCCCTGGGGTGAAGGGAATGAGCAGTTCTTC

V: TRBV7-9
D: NA
J: TRBJ2-3
size: NA
CDR3: CASSPGRGDTQYF
DNA: TGTGCCAGCAGCCCGGGACGGGGAGATACGCAGTATTTT

V: TRBV19
D: NA
J: TRBJ2-1
size: NA
CDR3: CASSIEGGSSYNEQFF
DNA: TGTGCCAGTAGTATTGAGGGGGGTAGCTCCTACAATGAGCAGTTCTTC

V: TRBV27
D: TRBD2
J: TRBJ2-7
size: NA
CDR3: CASSPSSGLQSYEQYF
DNA: TGTGCCAGCAGTCCGTCCTCGGGACTACAGTCCTACGAGCAGTACTTC

V: TRBV5-6
D: TRBD1
J: TRBJ1-5
size: NA
CDR3: CASSLGTASNQPQHF
DNA: TGTGCCAGCAGCTTAGGGACAGCTAGCAATCAGCCCCAGCATTTT

V: TRBV9
D: NA
J: TRBJ2-1
size: NA
CDR3: CASSVAVTPLSNEQFF
DNA: TGTGCCAGCAGCGTAGCGGTGACGCCTCTCTCGAATGAGCAGTTCTTC

V: TRBV11-1
D: NA
J: TRBJ2-5
size: NA
CDR3: CASSLQAAKETQYF
DNA: TGTGCCAGCAGCTTACAGGCAGCTAAGGAGACCCAGTACTTC

V: TRBV6-5
D: NA
J: TRBJ2-3
size: NA
CDR3: CASRQGMRADTQYF
DNA: TGTGCCAGCAGGCAAGGGATGCGGGCAGATACGCAGTATTTT

V: TRBV9
D: NA
J: TRBJ1-2
size: NA
CDR3: CASSVEGVIGYTF
DNA: TGTGCCAGCAGCGTAGAAGGGGTTATCGGCTACACCTTC

V: TRBV15
D: NA
J: TRBJ2-5
size: NA
CDR3: CATSRDIRPQETQYF
DNA: TGTGCCACCAGCAGAGATATCCGTCCCCAAGAGACCCAGTACTTC

V: TRBV7-9
D: TRBD2
J: TRBJ2-1
size: NA
CDR3: CASHVSGGEPSYNEQFF
DNA: TGTGCCAGCCACGTTAGCGGGGGGGAACCATCCTACAATGAGCAGTTCTTC

V: TRBV27
D: NA
J: TRBJ2-1
size: NA
CDR3: CASLWGQPGIVYNEQFF
DNA: TGTGCCAGCCTTTGGGGGCAGCCGGGTATTGTGTACAATGAGCAGTTCTTC

V: TRBV7-9
D: NA
J: TRBJ1-5
size: NA
CDR3: CASSLGGNNQPQHF
DNA: TGTGCCAGCAGCTTAGGGGGGAACAATCAGCCCCAGCATTTT

V: TRBV5-4
D: NA
J: TRBJ2-7
size: NA
CDR3: CASSLAVEQTQQYF
DNA: TGTGCCAGCAGCTTGGCCGTTGAACAGACACAGCAGTACTTC

V: TRBV6-6
D: NA
J: TRBJ1-5
size: NA
CDR3: CASNIDSNQPQHF
DNA: TGTGCCAGCAATATAGATAGCAATCAGCCCCAGCATTTT

V: TRBV6-5
D: NA
J: TRBJ2-7
size: NA
CDR3: CASSYSGSRGYEQYF
DNA: TGTGCCAGCAGTTACTCGGGGTCTCGGGGTTACGAGCAGTACTTC

V: TRBV18
D: TRBD2
J: TRBJ2-5
size: NA
CDR3: CASSPRASGHQETQYF
DNA: TGTGCCAGCTCACCACGGGCTAGCGGACACCAAGAGACCCAGTACTTC

V: TRBV7-8
D: NA
J: TRBJ2-4
size: NA
CDR3: CASSMLGGFSLSKNIQYF
DNA: TGTGCCAGCAGTATGTTAGGAGGATTTTCTTTGTCCAAAAACATTCAGTACTTC

V: TRBV18
D: TRBD2
J: TRBJ2-1
size: NA
CDR3: CASSSFRRRTSGNGYNEQFF
DNA: TGTGCCAGCTCATCATTCAGGCGGAGGACTAGCGGGAATGGCTACAATGAGCAGTTCTTC

V: TRBV6-5
D: NA
J: TRBJ1-4
size: NA
CDR3: CASSTPGSGEKLFF
DNA: TGTGCCAGCAGTACTCCGGGCTCTGGGGAAAAACTGTTTTTT

V: TRBV5-1
D: TRBD1
J: TRBJ2-5
size: NA
CDR3: CASSEGDRGETQYF
DNA: TGCGCCAGCAGCGAAGGGGACAGGGGTGAGACCCAGTACTTC

V: TRBV7-2
D: NA
J: TRBJ2-7
size: NA
CDR3: CASSLLVAGYEQYF
DNA: TGTGCCAGCAGCTTGCTTGTTGCGGGCTACGAGCAGTACTTC

V: TRBV13
D: NA
J: TRBJ2-3
size: NA
CDR3: CASTIMSLARFSDTQYF
DNA: TGTGCCAGCACCATCATGTCGCTAGCTCGGTTCTCAGATACGCAGTATTTT

V: TRBV27
D: TRBD1
J: TRBJ1-2
size: NA
CDR3: CASSLGAGATGDYGYTF
DNA: TGTGCCAGCAGTTTAGGGGCGGGGGCGACAGGGGACTATGGCTACACCTTC

V: TRBV24-1
D: NA
J: TRBJ1-4
size: NA
CDR3: CATSDTGTAGEKLFF
DNA: TGTGCCACCAGTGATACCGGCACAGCGGGTGAAAAACTGTTTTTT

V: TRBV9
D: NA
J: TRBJ1-6
size: NA
CDR3: CASSVEGHNSPLHF
DNA: TGTGCCAGCAGCGTAGAGGGGCATAATTCACCCCTCCACTTT

V: TRBV28
D: NA
J: TRBJ2-1
size: NA
CDR3: CASSLSVSSYNEQFF
DNA: TGTGCCAGCAGTTTATCAGTTAGCTCCTACAATGAGCAGTTCTTC

V: TRBV5-1
D: NA
J: TRBJ2-5
size: NA
CDR3: CASSLAEAGETQYF
DNA: TGCGCCAGCAGCTTGGCGGAGGCTGGGGAGACCCAGTACTTC

V: TRBV7-8
D: NA
J: TRBJ1-2
size: NA
CDR3: CASSTLAGVYGYTF
DNA: TGTGCCAGCAGCACACTGGCGGGGGTCTATGGCTACACCTTC

V: TRBV29-1
D: TRBD1
J: TRBJ1-1
size: NA
CDR3: CSGQINRGRLSEAFF
DNA: TGCAGCGGCCAGATAAACAGGGGGCGACTTTCTGAAGCTTTCTTT

V: TRBV15
D: TRBD1
J: TRBJ2-6
size: NA
CDR3: CATSTVTGAGANVLTF
DNA: TGTGCCACCAGCACCGTTACAGGGGCCGGGGCCAACGTCCTGACTTTC

V: TRBV19
D: TRBD1
J: TRBJ2-3
size: NA
CDR3: CASSPLRDSSTDTQYF
DNA: TGTGCCAGTAGTCCTCTACGGGACAGCAGCACAGATACGCAGTATTTT

V: TRBV27
D: NA
J: TRBJ1-1
size: NA
CDR3: CASSLNAETEAFF
DNA: TGTGCCAGCAGTTTAAACGCGGAAACTGAAGCTTTCTTT

V: TRBV21-1
D: NA
J: TRBJ2-1
size: NA
CDR3: CASSRHRDNEQFF
DNA: TGTGCCAGCAGCAGGCACAGGGACAATGAGCAGTTCTTC

V: TRBV11-2
D: TRBD2
J: TRBJ2-1
size: NA
CDR3: CASSLGLAGNNEQFF
DNA: TGTGCCAGCAGCCTGGGACTAGCGGGGAACAATGAGCAGTTCTTC

V: TRBV7-9
D: TRBD1
J: TRBJ1-2
size: NA
CDR3: CASRTGSVYYTF
DNA: TGTGCCAGCAGGACAGGGTCGGTTTACTACACCTTC

V: TRBV3-1/TRBV3-2
D: TRBD1
J: TRBJ2-5
size: NA
CDR3: CASSQDTGGWETQYF
DNA: TGTGCCAGCAGCCAAGATACAGGGGGCTGGGAGACCCAGTACTTC

V: TRBV28
D: TRBD2
J: TRBJ2-5
size: NA
CDR3: CASSPPGLARETQYF
DNA: TGTGCCAGCAGTCCACCGGGACTAGCGCGGGAGACCCAGTACTTC

V: TRBV5-1
D: TRBD2
J: TRBJ2-7
size: NA
CDR3: CASSLVSSGVYEQYF
DNA: TGCGCCAGCAGCTTGGTCTCTAGCGGAGTTTACGAGCAGTACTTC

V: TRBV15
D: NA
J: TRBJ1-2
size: once
CDR3: CATSRDLPSGTSYGYTF
DNA: TGTGCCACCAGCAGAGATTTGCCCTCCGGGACAAGCTATGGCTACACCTTC

V: TRBV19
D: NA
J: TRBJ1-5
size: once
CDR3: CASSITEGTDQPQHF
DNA: TGTGCCAGTAGTATTACCGAAGGGACTGATCAGCCCCAGCATTTT

V: TRBV4-3
D: TRBD2
J: TRBJ2-1
size: NA
CDR3: CASSQERLAEGGNEQFF
DNA: TGCGCCAGCAGCCAAGAGCGACTAGCGGAGGGAGGGAATGAGCAGTTCTTC

V: TRBV28
D: NA
J: TRBJ1-3
size: once
CDR3: CASSEYTTSGNTIYF
DNA: TGTGCCAGCAGTGAATACACAACCTCTGGAAACACCATATATTTT

V: TRBV27
D: NA
J: TRBJ2-2
size: NA
CDR3: CASSPNTAAGNTGELFF
DNA: TGTGCCAGCAGCCCCAACACGGCGGCGGGGAACACCGGGGAGCTGTTTTTT

V: TRBV7-9
D: TRBD1
J: TRBJ1-5
size: NA
CDR3: CASSGEGADAPQHF
DNA: TGTGCCAGCTCTGGGGAGGGGGCCGACGCGCCCCAGCATTTT

V: TRBV19
D: NA
J: TRBJ1-2
size: few
CDR3: CASRSGGNNYGYTF
DNA: TGTGCCAGTAGGTCTGGAGGGAACAACTATGGCTACACCTTC

V: TRBV9
D: NA
J: TRBJ2-5
size: NA
CDR3: CASGPYRGQETQYF
DNA: TGTGCCAGCGGGCCCTATCGGGGCCAAGAGACCCAGTACTTC

V: TRBV28
D: TRBD1
J: TRBJ1-6
size: NA
CDR3: CASRNGQGDSPLHF
DNA: TGTGCCAGCAGGAACGGACAGGGGGATTCACCCCTCCACTTT

V: TRBV28
D: NA
J: TRBJ1-5
size: NA
CDR3: CASSSTSGLSNQPQHF
DNA: TGTGCCAGCAGTTCCACGTCCGGTCTGAGCAATCAGCCCCAGCATTTT

V: TRBV3-1/TRBV3-2
D: TRBD2
J: TRBJ2-7
size: NA
CDR3: CASSRSGRAAEQYF
DNA: TGTGCCAGCAGCCGAAGCGGGAGGGCCGCCGAGCAGTACTTC

V: TRBV20-1
D: TRBD1
J: TRBJ1-6
size: NA
CDR3: CSASSPGGAYGSPLHF
DNA: TGCAGTGCTAGTTCCCCAGGGGGCGCATATGGTTCACCCCTCCACTTT

V: TRBV19
D: NA
J: TRBJ2-3
size: NA
CDR3: CASSTTSWGTDTQYF
DNA: TGTGCCAGTAGTACGACTAGTTGGGGCACAGATACGCAGTATTTT

V: TRBV19
D: TRBD1
J: TRBJ2-3
size: NA
CDR3: CASSIGTVRTDTQYF
DNA: TGTGCCAGTAGTATTGGGACAGTACGGACAGATACGCAGTATTTT

V: TRBV27
D: NA
J: TRBJ1-1
size: once
CDR3: CASMAGPEAFF
DNA: TGTGCCAGCATGGCAGGGCCCGAAGCTTTCTTT

V: TRBV7-9
D: TRBD2
J: TRBJ2-1
size: NA
CDR3: CASSLERATSVSFNEQFF
DNA: TGTGCCAGCAGCTTAGAGAGGGCGACTAGCGTATCCTTCAATGAGCAGTTCTTC

V: TRBV7-9
D: TRBD2
J: TRBJ2-5
size: few
CDR3: CASRTSGGETQYF
DNA: TGTGCCAGCCGGACTAGCGGGGGAGAGACCCAGTACTTC

V: TRBV7-8
D: NA
J: TRBJ1-1
size: NA
CDR3: CASSPITGTGSITEAFF
DNA: TGTGCCAGCAGCCCCATCACCGGGACTGGGTCAATAACTGAAGCTTTCTTT

V: TRBV7-9
D: NA
J: TRBJ1-2
size: NA
CDR3: CASSPERGGLYGYTF
DNA: TGTGCCAGCAGCCCTGAGCGGGGGGGACTCTATGGCTACACCTTC